This T cell receptor beta chain was recorded in a study of cytomegalovirus exposure and HLA in healthy donors. Per germline, CDR1 SGHAT and CDR2 FQNNGV. Trimming took off 1 base at V and 5 bases at J, with 5 bases between the two ends. This CDR3 is 12 amino acids long. Study results and limitations: It was shown in a later analysis that HLA-associated TCR beta chains were more clonally expanded than other, equally common chains.

Points on this clone: The antigen is undetermined.

Vbeta (60) and Jbeta (13) primers were used in the PCR. Original processing notes: An analysis performed later counted 60 million to 90 million unique TCR beta chains (roughly 11 million of them shared). Assay: immunoSEQ multiplex PCR; the TCRdb copy retains only in-frame clones and omits some. V and J calls and clone size come straight from that table; D and trimming were deduced from the DNA. The sample shows 70,000 to 95,000 clones, 70% to 80% of them seen only once. V usage is TRBV11-2 and J usage is TRBJ1-1, with D unresolved. The receptor comes from a human donor in good health. Sequencing was done on a sample of PBMCs. The CDR3 protein is CASSLGETEAFF. The CDR3 coding sequence is TGTGCCAGCAGCTTAGGGGAGACTGAAGCTTTCTTT.